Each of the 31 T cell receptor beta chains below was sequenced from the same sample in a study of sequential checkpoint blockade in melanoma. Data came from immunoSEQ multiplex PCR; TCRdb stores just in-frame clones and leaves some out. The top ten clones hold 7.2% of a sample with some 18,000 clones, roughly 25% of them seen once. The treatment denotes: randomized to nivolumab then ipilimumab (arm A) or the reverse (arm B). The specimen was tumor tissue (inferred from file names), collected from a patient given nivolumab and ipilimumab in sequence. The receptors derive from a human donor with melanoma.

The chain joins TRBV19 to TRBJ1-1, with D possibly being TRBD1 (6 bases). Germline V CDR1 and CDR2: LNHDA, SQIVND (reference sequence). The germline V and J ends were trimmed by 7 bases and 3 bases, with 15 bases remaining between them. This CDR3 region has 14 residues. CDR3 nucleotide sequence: TGTGCCAGTACCATTTGGGGGCACGACACTGAAGCTTTCTTT. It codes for CASTIWGHDTEAFF.

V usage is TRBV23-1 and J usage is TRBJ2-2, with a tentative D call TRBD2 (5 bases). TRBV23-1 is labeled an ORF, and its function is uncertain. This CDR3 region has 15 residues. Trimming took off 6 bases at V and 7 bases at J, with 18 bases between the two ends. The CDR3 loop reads CASSEDSREIGELFF. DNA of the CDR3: TGCGCCAGCAGCGAAGACTCGAGGGAAATCGGGGAGCTGTTTTTT.

The CDR3 here is CASSSLRGGRNREQFF. Here the CDR3 DNA reads TGTGCCAGCAGCTCCCTGAGGGGCGGGAGGAATCGTGAGCAGTTCTTC. This chain joins TRBV11-3 and TRBJ2-1, with TRBD2 matching 8 bases. The CDR3 has 16 residues. The trim removed 4 bases at V and 9 bases at J, leaving 14 bases unmatched. Germline V gene lookup returns CDR1 SGHNT and CDR2 YENEEA.

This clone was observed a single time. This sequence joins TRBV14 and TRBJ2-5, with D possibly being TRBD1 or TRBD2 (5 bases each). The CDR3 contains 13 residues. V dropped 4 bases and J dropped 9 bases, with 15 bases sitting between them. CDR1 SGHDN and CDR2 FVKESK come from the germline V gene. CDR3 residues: CASSRSAVGAQYF. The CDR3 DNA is TGTGCCAGCAGCCGTAGCGCCGTAGGGGCCCAGTACTTC.

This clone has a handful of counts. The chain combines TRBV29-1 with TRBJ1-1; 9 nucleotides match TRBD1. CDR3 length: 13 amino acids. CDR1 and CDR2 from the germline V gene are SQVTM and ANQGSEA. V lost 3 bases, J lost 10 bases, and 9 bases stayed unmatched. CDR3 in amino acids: CSVEGQGTPRAFF. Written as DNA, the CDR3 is TGCAGCGTTGAGGGACAGGGAACACCTCGAGCTTTCTTT.

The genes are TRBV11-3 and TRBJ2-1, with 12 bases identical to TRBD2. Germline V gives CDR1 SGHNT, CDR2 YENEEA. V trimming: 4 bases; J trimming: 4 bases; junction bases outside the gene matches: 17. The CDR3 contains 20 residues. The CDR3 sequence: CASSSRGGTSGLSPYNEQFF. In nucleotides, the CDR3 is TGTGCCAGCAGCTCTAGGGGGGGGACTAGCGGGCTCTCACCGTACAATGAGCAGTTCTTC.

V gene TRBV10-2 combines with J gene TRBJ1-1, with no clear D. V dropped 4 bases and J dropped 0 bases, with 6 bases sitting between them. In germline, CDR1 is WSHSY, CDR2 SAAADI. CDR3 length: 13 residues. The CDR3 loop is CASSGRLNTEAFF. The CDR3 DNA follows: TGCGCCAGCAGTGGGAGGTTGAACACTGAAGCTTTCTTT.

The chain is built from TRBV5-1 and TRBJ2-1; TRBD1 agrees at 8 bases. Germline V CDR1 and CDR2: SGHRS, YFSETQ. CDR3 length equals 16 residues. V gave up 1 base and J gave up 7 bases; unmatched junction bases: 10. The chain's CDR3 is CASSLTPGTGINEQFF. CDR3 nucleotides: TGCGCCAGCAGCTTGACCCCCGGGACAGGTATTAATGAGCAGTTCTTC.

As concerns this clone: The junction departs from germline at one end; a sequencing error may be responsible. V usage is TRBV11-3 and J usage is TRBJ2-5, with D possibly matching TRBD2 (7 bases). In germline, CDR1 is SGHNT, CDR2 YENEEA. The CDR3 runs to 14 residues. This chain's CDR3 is CASSPSGGGETQYF. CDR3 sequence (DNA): TGTGCTAGCAGCCCCTCGGGGGGCGGGGAGACCCAGTACTTC.

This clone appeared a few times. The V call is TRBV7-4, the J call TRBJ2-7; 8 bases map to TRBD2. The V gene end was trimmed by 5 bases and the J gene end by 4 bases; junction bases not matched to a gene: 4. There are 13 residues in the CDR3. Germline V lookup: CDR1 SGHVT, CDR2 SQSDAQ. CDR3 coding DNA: TGTGCCAGCAGCCTCTTAGCGGGGTACGAGCAGTACTTC. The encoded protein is CASSLLAGYEQYF.

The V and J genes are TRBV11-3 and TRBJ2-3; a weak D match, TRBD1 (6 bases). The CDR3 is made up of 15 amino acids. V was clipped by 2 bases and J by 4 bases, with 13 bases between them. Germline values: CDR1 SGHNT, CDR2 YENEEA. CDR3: CASSLLAPGADTQYF. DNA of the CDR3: TGTGCCAGCAGCTTACTTGCCCCAGGGGCAGATACGCAGTATTTT.

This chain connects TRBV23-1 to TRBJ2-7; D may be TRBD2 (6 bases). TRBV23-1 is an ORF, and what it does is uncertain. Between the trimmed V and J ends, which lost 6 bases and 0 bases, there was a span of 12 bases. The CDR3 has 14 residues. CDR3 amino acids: CASSFGGISYEQYF. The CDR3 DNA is TGCGCCAGCAGCTTCGGCGGGATCTCCTACGAGCAGTACTTC.

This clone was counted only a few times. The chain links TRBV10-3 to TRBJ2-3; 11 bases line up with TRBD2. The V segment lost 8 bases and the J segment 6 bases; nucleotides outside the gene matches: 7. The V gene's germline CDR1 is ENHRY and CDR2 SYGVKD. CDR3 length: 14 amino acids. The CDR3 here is CAIGRLAGSDTQYF. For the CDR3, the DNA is TGTGCCATCGGTAGACTAGCGGGGTCTGATACGCAGTATTTT.

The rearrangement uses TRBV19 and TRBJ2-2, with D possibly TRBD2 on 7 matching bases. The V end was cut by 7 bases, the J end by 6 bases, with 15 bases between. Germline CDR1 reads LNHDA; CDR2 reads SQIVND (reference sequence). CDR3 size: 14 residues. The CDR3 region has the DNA TGTGCCAGTACTCGGGGGGCCTCCGCCGGGGAGCTGTTTTTT. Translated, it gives CASTRGASAGELFF. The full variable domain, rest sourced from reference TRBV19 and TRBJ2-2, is DGGITQSPKYLFRKEGQNVTLSCEQNLNHDAMYWYRQDPGQGLRLIYYSQIVNDFQKGDIAEGYSVSREKKESFPLTVTSAQKNPTAFYLCASTRGASAGELFFGEGSRLTVL.

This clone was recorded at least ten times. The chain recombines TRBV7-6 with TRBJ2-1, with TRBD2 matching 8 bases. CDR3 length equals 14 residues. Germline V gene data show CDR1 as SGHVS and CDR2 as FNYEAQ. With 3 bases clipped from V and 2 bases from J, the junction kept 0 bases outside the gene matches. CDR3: CASSLGLAYNEQFF. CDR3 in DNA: TGTGCCAGCAGCTTGGGACTAGCCTACAATGAGCAGTTCTTC.

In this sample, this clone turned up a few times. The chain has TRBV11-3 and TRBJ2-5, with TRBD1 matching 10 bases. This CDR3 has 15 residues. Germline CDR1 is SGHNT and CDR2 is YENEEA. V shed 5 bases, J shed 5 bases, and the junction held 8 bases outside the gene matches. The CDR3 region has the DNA TGTGCCAGCAGCCGACAGGGGGCGCCAGGGGAGACCCAGTACTTC. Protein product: CASSRQGAPGETQYF.

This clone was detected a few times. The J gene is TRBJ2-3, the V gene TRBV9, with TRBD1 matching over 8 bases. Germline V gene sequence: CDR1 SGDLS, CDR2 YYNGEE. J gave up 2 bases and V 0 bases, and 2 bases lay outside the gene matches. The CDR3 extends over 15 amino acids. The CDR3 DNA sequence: TGTGCCAGCAGCGTAGGGACAGGGATCACAGATACGCAGTATTTT. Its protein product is CASSVGTGITDTQYF.

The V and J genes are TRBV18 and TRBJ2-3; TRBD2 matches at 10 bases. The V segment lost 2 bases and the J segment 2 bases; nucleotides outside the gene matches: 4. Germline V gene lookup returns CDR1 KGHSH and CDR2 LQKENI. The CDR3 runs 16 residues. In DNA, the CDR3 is TGTGCCAGCTCACCAGGACTAGCGGTGAACACAGATACGCAGTATTTT. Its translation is CASSPGLAVNTDTQYF.

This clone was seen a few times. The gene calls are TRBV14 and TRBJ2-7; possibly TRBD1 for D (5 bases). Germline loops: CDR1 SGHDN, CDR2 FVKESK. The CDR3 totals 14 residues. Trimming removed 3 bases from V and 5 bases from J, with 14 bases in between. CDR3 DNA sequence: TGTGCCAGCAGCCACAGGGTCAAAACCCACGAGCAGTACTTC. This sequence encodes CASSHRVKTHEQYF.

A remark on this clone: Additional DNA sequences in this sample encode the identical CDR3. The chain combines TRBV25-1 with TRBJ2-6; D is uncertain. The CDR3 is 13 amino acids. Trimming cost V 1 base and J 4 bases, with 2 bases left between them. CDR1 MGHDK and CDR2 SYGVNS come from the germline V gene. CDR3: CASSESGANVLTF. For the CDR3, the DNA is TGTGCCAGCAGTGAATCCGGGGCCAACGTCCTGACTTTC.

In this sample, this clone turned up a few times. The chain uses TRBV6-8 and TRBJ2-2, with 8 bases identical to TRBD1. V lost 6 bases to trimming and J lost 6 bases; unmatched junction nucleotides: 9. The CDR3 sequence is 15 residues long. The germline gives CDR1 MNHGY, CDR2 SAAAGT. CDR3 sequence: CASRKPGQEAGELFF. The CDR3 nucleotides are TGTGCCAGCAGAAAACCGGGACAGGAGGCCGGGGAGCTGTTTTTT.

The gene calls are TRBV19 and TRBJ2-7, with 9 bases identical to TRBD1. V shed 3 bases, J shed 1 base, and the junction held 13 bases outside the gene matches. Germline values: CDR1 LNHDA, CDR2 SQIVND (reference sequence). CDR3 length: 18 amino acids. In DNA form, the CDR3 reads TGTGCCAGTAGTATGGATGGGACAGGGTCGATTGGTTCCTACGAGCAGTACTTC. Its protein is CASSMDGTGSIGSYEQYF.

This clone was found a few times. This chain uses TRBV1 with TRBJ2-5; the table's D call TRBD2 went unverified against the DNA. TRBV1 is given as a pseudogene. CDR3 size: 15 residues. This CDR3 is CASSQFAGTGETQYF. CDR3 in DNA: TGCGCCAGCAGCCAATTCGCGGGAACTGGTGAGACCCAGTACTTC.

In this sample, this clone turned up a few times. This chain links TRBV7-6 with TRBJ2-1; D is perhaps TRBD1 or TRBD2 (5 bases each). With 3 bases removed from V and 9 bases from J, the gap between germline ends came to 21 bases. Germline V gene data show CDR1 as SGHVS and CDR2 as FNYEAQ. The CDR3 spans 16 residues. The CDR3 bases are TGTGCCAGCAGCTTCCATCCCCGGGACCCCAGCCGTGAGCAGTTCTTC. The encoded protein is CASSFHPRDPSREQFF.

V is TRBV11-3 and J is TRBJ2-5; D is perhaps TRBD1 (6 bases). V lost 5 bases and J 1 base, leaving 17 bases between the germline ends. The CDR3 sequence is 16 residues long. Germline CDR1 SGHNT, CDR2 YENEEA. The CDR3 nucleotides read TGTGCCAGCAGCCCACAGGGCCGGTCAGCCCAAGAGACCCAGTACTTC. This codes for CASSPQGRSAQETQYF.

The CDR3 region is CASSDPEGWGRNEQYF. In nucleotides, the CDR3 is TGTGCCAGCAGTGATCCAGAGGGCTGGGGCCGCAACGAGCAGTACTTC. The rearrangement uses TRBV9 and TRBJ2-7; D possibly uses TRBD1 or TRBD2 (5 bases each). Trimming took off 5 bases at V and 5 bases at J, with 23 bases between the two ends. Germline V gene lookup returns CDR1 SGDLS and CDR2 YYNGEE. The length of the CDR3 is 16 residues.

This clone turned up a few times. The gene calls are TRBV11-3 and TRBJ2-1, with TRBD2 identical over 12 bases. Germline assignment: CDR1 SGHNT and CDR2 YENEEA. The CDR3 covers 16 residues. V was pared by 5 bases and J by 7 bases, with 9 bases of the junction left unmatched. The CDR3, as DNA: TGTGCCAGCAGCACGAGCGGACTAGCGGGGTCTAATGAGCAGTTCTTC. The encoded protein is CASSTSGLAGSNEQFF.

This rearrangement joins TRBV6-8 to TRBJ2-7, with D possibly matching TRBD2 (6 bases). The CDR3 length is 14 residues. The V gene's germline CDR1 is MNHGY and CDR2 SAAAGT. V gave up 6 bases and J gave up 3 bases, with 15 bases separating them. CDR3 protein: CASRGGSLSYEQYF. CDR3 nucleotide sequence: TGTGCCAGCAGAGGAGGGAGCCTCAGCTACGAGCAGTACTTC.

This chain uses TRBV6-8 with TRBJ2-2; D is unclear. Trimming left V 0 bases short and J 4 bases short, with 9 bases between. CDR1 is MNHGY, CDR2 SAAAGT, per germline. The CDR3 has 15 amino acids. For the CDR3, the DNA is TGTGCCAGCAGTTACTCGTCTGGGCCCACCGGGGAGCTGTTTTTT. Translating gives CASSYSSGPTGELFF.

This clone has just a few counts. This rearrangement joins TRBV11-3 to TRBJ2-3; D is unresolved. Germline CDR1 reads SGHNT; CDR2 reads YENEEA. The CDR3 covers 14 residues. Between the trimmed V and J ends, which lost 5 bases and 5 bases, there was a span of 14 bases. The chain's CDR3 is CASSLEGRGDTQYF. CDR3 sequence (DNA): TGTGCCAGCAGCCTCGAAGGACGTGGAGATACGCAGTATTTT.

The DNA for the CDR3 is TGTGCCAGCAGTGAAGGACTAGCTCGAGCGAACACCGGGGAGCTGTTTTTT. Amino acid sequence: CASSEGLARANTGELFF. The chain links TRBV6-1 to TRBJ2-2; TRBD2 matches at 7 bases. V dropped 1 base and J dropped 0; count of bases not matched to a gene: 5. CDR3 length: 17 amino acids. Germline V gene sequence: CDR1 MNHNS, CDR2 SASEGT.